One and the same sample provided the 13 T cell receptor beta chains below, sequenced in a study of blood T cells in healthy people across ages. Together with a sample-barcoded 5' primer, a J-beta primer mix was included in a second PCR lasting about 6 to 11 cycles. TCRdb fed the 5' RACE reads into MiXCR, producing one record per CDR3 protein. Found here are some 370,000 distinct CDR3 sequences, about 49% of them singletons; the top ten hold 51%. The sequenced material came from blood. These receptors were obtained from a man in his fifties or sixties in good health.

This rearrangement joins TRBV28 to TRBJ2-4; weak D call: TRBD2 (5 bases). The J call is uncertain, as TRBJ2-7 better fits the DNA end. CDR3 length equals 12 residues. CDR1 and CDR2 (germline): MDHEN, SYDVKM. CDR3 amino acids: CASSQGLFEQYF. The DNA of the CDR3 is TGTGCCAGCAGCCAAGGACTCTTCGAGCAGTACTTC.

V gene TRBV9 combines with J gene TRBJ2-5; 8 bases line up with TRBD2. This CDR3 comprises 16 residues. V gave up 3 bases and J gave up 2 bases; unmatched junction bases: 9. CDR1 is SGDLS and CDR2 is YYNGEE in the germline V gene. The CDR3 region has the DNA TGTGCCAGCAGCGGTCCTCAGGCGGGGGGACAAGAGACCCAGTACTTC. It is translated as CASSGPQAGGQETQYF. The entire variable domain, with the rest obtained from reference TRBV9 and TRBJ2-5, is as follows: DSGVTQTPKHLITATGQRVTLRCSPRSGDLSVYWYQQSLDQGLQFLIQYYNGEERAKGNILERFSAQQFPDLHSELNLSSLELGDSALYFCASSGPQAGGQETQYFGPGTRLLVL.

About this clonotype itself: Sequence at one end of the junction differs from germline and may be a read error. This chain joins TRBV7-7 and TRBJ2-1; 10 nucleotides match TRBD1. The CDR3 contains 15 residues. Germline V gives CDR1 SSHAT, CDR2 FNYEAQ (reference sequence). CDR3 amino acids: CASSSDRGPGETQFF. The CDR3 coding sequence is TGTGCTAGCAGTTCCGACAGGGGGCCAGGAGAGACCCAGTTCTTC.

On this clonotype itself: The germline gene is not matched at one end of the junction; a read error may be the cause. J is TRBJ2-5 and V is TRBV6-2 or TRBV6-3; no clear D. The CDR3 runs to 15 residues. Per the germline V gene, CDR1 is MNHEY and CDR2 is SVGEGT. The CDR3 nucleotides are TGTGCCAGCAGTTACCTCTGGCAGTCGCAAGAGACTCAGTACTTC. It is translated as CASSYLWQSQETQYF.

This clonotype showed up just a few times. J is TRBJ2-7 and V is TRBV12-3 or TRBV12-4; tentative D call: TRBD2 (6 bases). This CDR3 has 14 residues. V dropped 7 bases and J dropped 7 bases, with 20 bases sitting between them. CDR3 coding DNA: TGTGCCAGCACAAGGGTAACTAGCAGCAATGAGCAGTACTTC. Protein: CASTRVTSSNEQYF.

The chain is built from TRBV14 and TRBJ2-3; 8 bases are shared with TRBD2. The CDR3 is made up of 16 amino acids. Germline lookup yields CDR1 SGHDN and CDR2 FVKESK. The J segment lost 3 bases and the V segment lost 10 bases, leaving 15 bases of the junction unmatched. This CDR3 is CATQPLTTSATDTQYF. CDR3 DNA sequence: TGTGCCACCCAGCCCCTTACGACTAGCGCGACAGATACGCAGTATTTT.

The chain combines TRBV7-2 with TRBJ2-7; maybe TRBD2 (6 bases). CDR3 length equals 16 residues. V was shortened by 5 bases and J by 7 bases, with 24 bases between the two germline ends. Germline V gene lookup returns CDR1 SGHTA and CDR2 FQGNSA. The CDR3 coding sequence is TGTGCCAGCAGCCCTCTCCCTGCGGGAAGGGCTCTTGAGCAGTACTTC. It specifies CASSPLPAGRALEQYF.

In this sample, this clonotype turned up many times. The chain carries TRBV7-2 and TRBJ2-1, with TRBD2 matching over 10 bases. The J segment lost 6 bases and the V segment lost 0 bases, leaving 5 bases of the junction unmatched. Germline values: CDR1 SGHTA, CDR2 FQGNSA. CDR3 length: 16 amino acids. CDR3 amino acids: CASSLALAGAFNEQFF. The CDR3 DNA sequence: TGTGCCAGCAGCTTAGCGCTAGCGGGAGCCTTCAATGAGCAGTTCTTC.

The chain joins TRBV20-1 to TRBJ1-2; the match to TRBD1 covers 7 bases. The CDR3 covers 13 residues. Germline V gene data show CDR1 as DFQATT and CDR2 as SNEGSKA (reference sequence). V lost 1 base, J lost 8 bases, and 7 bases stayed unmatched. The CDR3: CSARADRVGGYTF. The CDR3 DNA sequence: TGCAGTGCTAGAGCCGACAGGGTCGGAGGCTACACCTTC.

This clonotype was detected only once. This chain connects TRBV25-1 to TRBJ1-6, with a tentative D call TRBD1 (6 bases). Trimming pared 7 bases from V and 6 bases from J, leaving 10 bases between. The CDR3 totals 13 residues. The germline gives CDR1 MGHDK, CDR2 SYGVNS. Here the CDR3 reads CASKGGINSPLHF. The CDR3 DNA reads TGTGCCAGCAAAGGGGGGATTAATTCACCCCTCCACTTT. The complete variable domain, with remaining parts taken from reference TRBV25-1 and TRBJ1-6, reads EADIYQTPRYLVIGTGKKITLECSQTMGHDKMYWYQQDPGMELHLIHYSYGVNSTEKGDLSSESTVSRIRTEHFPLTLESARPSHTSQYLCASKGGINSPLHFGNGTRLTVT.

About this clonotype itself: This clone may be a read error of a much larger clone one base away. The chain couples TRBV5-1 to TRBJ2-5; 7 nucleotides align to TRBD1. Looked up from germline, CDR1 is SGHRS and CDR2 is YFSETQ. The CDR3 is 13 residues long. V was clipped by 2 bases and J by 11 bases; unmatched bases: 9. This chain's CDR3 is CASSLNRGWGQYF. Here the CDR3 DNA reads TGCGCCAGCAGCTTAAACAGGGGCTGGGGGCAGTACTTC.

The genes are TRBV7-9 and TRBJ2-2; no reliable D call. Trimming cost V 2 bases and J 0 bases, with 4 bases left between them. The CDR3 is made up of 14 amino acids. Germline CDR1 reads SEHNR; CDR2 reads FQNEAQ (reference sequence). The CDR3 nucleotides read TGTGCCAGCAGCTTAACCTCGAACACCGGGGAGCTGTTTTTT. The encoded protein is CASSLTSNTGELFF.

A few counts support this clonotype. This could be a read error, since a much larger clone is one nucleotide away. The chain is built from TRBV4-1 and TRBJ2-7; D uncertain. Germline V lookup: CDR1 MGHRA, CDR2 YSYEKL. CDR3 length equals 15 residues. V dropped 2 bases and J dropped 7 bases, with 18 bases sitting between them. The CDR3: CASSQLPVGLNEQYF. The CDR3 nucleotides read TGCGCCAGCAGCCAACTCCCAGTGGGCTTAAATGAGCAGTACTTC.